This paragraph reports one T cell receptor beta chain. Using immunoSEQ multiplex PCR, the repertoire was profiled, and TCRdb retains in-frame clones only, with some absent. Here the sample spans about 220,000 clones, approximately 83% being singletons. The data were taken from a study of blood T cell repertoires in COVID-19. About the research overall: The study drew acute and convalescent COVID-19 samples from the United States, Italy and Spain. PBMCs, B-cell-depleted T cells, or T cells provided the cDNA or gDNA that made up the material.

Between the trimmed V and J ends, which lost 0 bases and 2 bases, there was a span of 6 bases. CDR3 size: 14 residues. Per germline, CDR1 SGDLS and CDR2 YYNGEE. The sequencing input was peripheral blood. V is TRBV9 and J is TRBJ2-1; D not resolved. The source is an older woman with acute or convalescent COVID-19. CDR3 amino acids: CASSVDDTYNEQFF. The CDR3 region has the DNA TGTGCCAGCAGCGTAGACGACACCTACAATGAGCAGTTCTTC.